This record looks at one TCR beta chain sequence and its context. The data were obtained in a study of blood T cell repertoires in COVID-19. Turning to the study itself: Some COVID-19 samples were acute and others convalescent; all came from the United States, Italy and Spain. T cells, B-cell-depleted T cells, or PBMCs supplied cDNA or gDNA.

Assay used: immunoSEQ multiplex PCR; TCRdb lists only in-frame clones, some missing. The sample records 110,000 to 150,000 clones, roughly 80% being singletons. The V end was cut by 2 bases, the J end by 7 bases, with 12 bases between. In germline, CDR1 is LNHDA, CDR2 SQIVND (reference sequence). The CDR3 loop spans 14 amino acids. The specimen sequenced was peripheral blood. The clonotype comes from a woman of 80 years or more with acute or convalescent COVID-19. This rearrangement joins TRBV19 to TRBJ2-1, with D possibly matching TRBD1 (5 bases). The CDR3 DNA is TGTGCCAGTAGTATACCCCAACAGGTAAATGAGCAGTTCTTC. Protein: CASSIPQQVNEQFF.